One and the same sample provided the 7 T cell receptor beta chains below, sequenced in a study of blood T cell repertoires in COVID-19 (dated by TCRdb to 2020 to 2022). The library came from the immunoSEQ multiplex PCR assay. The table was pulled from immuneACCESS by TCRdb, which kept in-frame rearrangements only. Such tables lose some clones; where checked, under half of the loss comes from unresolved V genes, and the rest has no known cause. Counted in this sample were around 440,000 clones; approximately 88% of them appeared once. Together, the top ten hold roughly an eighth of the sample. The material sequenced was peripheral blood. The receptors come from a woman between 45 and 65 years old with COVID-19, enrolled during active disease.

This clone has only one observation. The rearrangement joins TRBV9 to TRBJ2-1; 14 bases are shared with TRBD2. CDR1 and CDR2 (germline): SGDLS, YYNGEE. After removal of 4 bases from V and 7 bases from J, the junction contained 7 bases not matched to a gene. This CDR3 comprises 16 residues. CDR3 region: CASSSRLAGGRNEQFF. The CDR3 nucleotides are TGTGCCAGCAGCTCCCGACTAGCGGGGGGGAGGAATGAGCAGTTCTTC.

This clone was found a few times. The chain combines TRBV5-1 with TRBJ2-7, with unresolved D. With 4 bases removed from V and 6 bases from J, the gap between germline ends came to 14 bases. The CDR3 loop spans 13 amino acids. Per germline, CDR1 SGHRS and CDR2 YFSETQ. The CDR3 region has the DNA TGCGCCAGCAGCCCCGGGTTGGAGAGCGAGCAGTACTTC. It yields the protein CASSPGLESEQYF.

The gene calls are TRBV12-3 or TRBV12-4 and TRBJ2-7; D is perhaps TRBD2 (5 bases). The CDR3 extends over 12 amino acids. Trimming removed 3 bases at V and 7 bases at J, with 10 bases between. The CDR3 reads CASSFGPGEQYF. CDR3 bases: TGTGCCAGCAGTTTTGGGCCGGGGGAGCAGTACTTC.

The chain has TRBV4-2 and TRBJ1-6; D unresolved. Germline assignment: CDR1 LGHNA and CDR2 YNFKEQ. Trimming removed 3 bases from V and 0 bases from J, with 9 bases in between. The CDR3 extends over 16 amino acids. The CDR3 region has the DNA TGTGCCAGCAGCCAGACGGGGAGCTCCTATAATTCACCCCTCCACTTT. As protein: CASSQTGSSYNSPLHF.

The rearrangement uses TRBV5-5 and TRBJ1-5; weak D call: TRBD1 (5 bases). This CDR3 region has 15 residues. Germline CDR1 SGHKS, CDR2 YYEKEE (reference sequence). Trimming took off 1 base at V and 0 bases at J, with 8 bases between the two ends. The DNA for the CDR3 is TGTGCCAGCAGCTTGTGGGGGGATAGCAATCAGCCCCAGCATTTT. Translation: CASSLWGDSNQPQHF.

The chain is built from TRBV6-5 and TRBJ1-4; 8 bases line up with TRBD1. This CDR3 has 15 residues. With 6 bases clipped from V and 10 bases from J, the junction kept 13 bases outside the gene matches. CDR1 is MNHEY and CDR2 is SVGAGI in the germline V gene. The CDR3 protein is CASSPSLDRAGKLFF. The CDR3 nucleotides are TGTGCCAGCAGCCCATCCTTGGACAGGGCCGGAAAACTGTTTTTT.

The rearrangement uses TRBV7-9 and TRBJ2-7, with D perhaps matching TRBD2 (6 bases). Trimming cost V 8 bases and J 3 bases, with 11 bases left between them. The CDR3 totals 12 residues. In germline, CDR1 is SEHNR, CDR2 FQNEAQ (reference sequence). The CDR3 is CASGGADYEQYF. DNA for the CDR3: TGTGCCAGCGGAGGGGCGGACTACGAGCAGTACTTC.